A single sample is the source of the 22 T cell receptor beta chains below, sequenced in a study of blood T cell repertoires in COVID-19. Only in-frame clones appear in the TCRdb table, and some are missing; sequencing was by immunoSEQ multiplex PCR. The table lists 80,000 or so clones, over 65% of them singletons. What was sequenced was peripheral blood. The source is a man aged 50 to 59 with active or convalescent COVID-19.

The chain combines TRBV10-3 with TRBJ1-5, with a possible D match to TRBD1 (6 bases). Germline CDR1 reads ENHRY; CDR2 reads SYGVKD. The V gene lost 0 bases and the J gene lost 5 bases, with 8 bases spanning the gap. The CDR3 runs to 14 residues. The CDR3: CAISESGGDQPQHF. The CDR3 DNA reads TGTGCCATCAGTGAGTCAGGGGGAGATCAGCCCCAGCATTTT.

J is TRBJ1-1 and V is TRBV10-1; D remains unclear. V was trimmed by 0 bases and J by 7 bases, leaving 6 bases between them. The CDR3 runs 12 residues. Germline CDR1 reads WNHNN; CDR2 reads SYGVQD (reference sequence). DNA for the CDR3: TGCGCCAGCAGTGAGTCCGGGATTGAAGCTTTCTTT. Protein product: CASSESGIEAFF.

The gene calls are TRBV2 and TRBJ1-3; a weak D match, TRBD1 (6 bases). Per germline, CDR1 SNHLY and CDR2 FYNNEI. V dropped 5 bases and J dropped 0 bases, with 8 bases sitting between them. This CDR3 has 14 residues. The CDR3 loop reads CASSLQGSGNTIYF. Written as DNA, the CDR3 is TGTGCCAGCAGTTTACAGGGCTCTGGAAACACCATATATTTT.

A single count supports this clone. The V and J genes are TRBV29-1 and TRBJ2-1; possible D gene TRBD1, 6 bases. The CDR3 is 11 amino acids. Trimming took 6 bases from V and 7 from J, leaving 10 bases between them. CDR1 is SQVTM, CDR2 ANQGSEA, per germline. DNA for the CDR3: TGCAGCGTGACCAGGGGAAATGAGCAGTTCTTC. Translation gives CSVTRGNEQFF.

The rearrangement links TRBV5-1 to TRBJ2-1, with a weak D call TRBD2 (5 bases). Germline CDR1 reads SGHRS; CDR2 reads YFSETQ. Between the trimmed V and J ends, which lost 1 base and 2 bases, there was a span of 7 bases. This CDR3 has 14 residues. The CDR3 coding sequence is TGCGCCAGCAGCTTGACGGGGACCTACAATGAGCAGTTCTTC. As protein: CASSLTGTYNEQFF.

This clone has only a few counts. CDR3 region: CASSPLVSPSGANVLTF. The DNA for the CDR3 is TGTGCCAGTAGTCCCCTAGTTTCGCCCTCTGGGGCCAACGTCCTGACTTTC. The V call is TRBV19, the J call TRBJ2-6; D ambiguous. This CDR3 region has 17 residues. Germline-derived CDR1 and CDR2 are LNHDA and SQIVND (reference sequence). The ends were cut back, 5 bases at V and 0 bases at J, with 14 bases in the middle.

The chain is built from TRBV5-6 and TRBJ1-2; D is ambiguous. There are 13 residues in the CDR3. Germline CDR1 reads SGHDT; CDR2 reads YYEEEE. Trimming removed 0 bases at V and 5 bases at J, with 8 bases between. CDR3 loop: CASSLGQEYGYTF. The CDR3 DNA reads TGTGCCAGCAGCTTGGGGCAGGAATATGGCTACACCTTC.

The chain links TRBV7-2 to TRBJ1-2, with D possibly matching TRBD1 (6 bases). The V gene lost 5 bases and the J gene lost 8 bases, with 15 bases spanning the gap. Germline assignment: CDR1 SGHTA and CDR2 FQGNSA. CDR3 length: 13 residues. CDR3 in amino acids: CASSQNRVGGYTF. DNA for the CDR3: TGTGCCAGCAGCCAAAACAGGGTCGGAGGCTACACCTTC.

The chain recombines TRBV11-2 with TRBJ2-1; D uncertain. The V gene's germline CDR1 is SGHAT and CDR2 FQNNGV. V was clipped by 2 bases and J by 6 bases, with 8 bases between them. This CDR3 is built from 13 residues. CDR3: CASSLNSLNEQFF. The CDR3 bases are TGTGCCAGCAGCTTAAACAGCCTCAATGAGCAGTTCTTC.

This rearrangement joins TRBV19 to TRBJ2-7; 7 bases align to TRBD2. The CDR3 sequence is 15 residues long. V was clipped by 5 bases and J by 2 bases; unmatched bases: 9. Germline V gene data show CDR1 as LNHDA and CDR2 as SQIVND (reference sequence). The CDR3 DNA follows: TGTGCCAGTAGTCCCGGGGGAGGGGAAACCTACGAGCAGTACTTC. Residues: CASSPGGGETYEQYF.

This clone is labeled as medium-sized (0.01 to 0.1%). The chain joins TRBV9 to TRBJ1-1; weak D call: TRBD1 (6 bases). The length of the CDR3 is 13 residues. The germline CDR1 and CDR2 sequences are SGDLS and YYNGEE. V shed 5 bases and J shed 1 base, with 9 bases lying between them. This CDR3 is CASSGGGNTEAFF. DNA for the CDR3: TGTGCCAGCAGTGGGGGCGGGAACACTGAAGCTTTCTTT. Drawing the rest from reference TRBV9 and TRBJ1-1, the complete variable domain is DSGVTQTPKHLITATGQRVTLRCSPRSGDLSVYWYQQSLDQGLQFLIQYYNGEERAKGNILERFSAQQFPDLHSELNLSSLELGDSALYFCASSGGGNTEAFFGQGTRLTVV.

The chain uses TRBV9 and TRBJ2-2; 8 positions match TRBD2. V trimming: 4 bases; J trimming: 2 bases; junction bases outside the gene matches: 7. This CDR3 has 16 amino acids. Germline CDR1 SGDLS, CDR2 YYNGEE. In nucleotides, the CDR3 is TGTGCCAGCAGCCCCTCTAGCGGGCTCAACACCGGGGAGCTGTTTTTT. This sequence encodes CASSPSSGLNTGELFF. The full variable domain, with the rest looked up from reference TRBV9 and TRBJ2-2, is DSGVTQTPKHLITATGQRVTLRCSPRSGDLSVYWYQQSLDQGLQFLIQYYNGEERAKGNILERFSAQQFPDLHSELNLSSLELGDSALYFCASSPSSGLNTGELFFGEGSRLTVL.

A few counts support this clone. The rearrangement links TRBV7-2 to TRBJ2-5, with 9 bases lining up with TRBD2. Germline-derived CDR1 and CDR2 are SGHTA and FQGNSA. The CDR3 covers 16 residues. J lost 2 bases, V lost 3 bases, and 7 bases had no gene match. CDR3 DNA: TGTGCCAGCAGCTTCAGCGGGACTAGCCTTCAAGAGACCCAGTACTTC. Residues: CASSFSGTSLQETQYF. Full variable domain (rest looked up from reference TRBV7-2 and TRBJ2-5): GAGVSQSPSNKVTEKGKDVELRCDPISGHTALYWYRQSLGQGLEFLIYFQGNSAPDKSGLPSDRFSAERTGGSVSTLTIQRTQQEDSAVYLCASSFSGTSLQETQYFGPGTRLLVL.

The chain links TRBV5-1 to TRBJ1-6; no firm D call. The CDR3 contains 16 residues. Per germline, CDR1 SGHRS and CDR2 YFSETQ. Trimming stripped 4 bases from V and 0 bases from J, with 11 bases between. The CDR3 sequence is CASSMTQSSYNSPLHF. The CDR3 coding sequence is TGCGCCAGCAGCATGACACAAAGCTCCTATAATTCACCCCTCCACTTT.

This clone was seen only once. The CDR3: CASSRGTGSGYTF. As DNA, the CDR3 is TGTGCCAGCAGCCGCGGGACAGGCTCTGGCTACACCTTC. The rearrangement links TRBV7-2 to TRBJ1-2; 8 bases fit TRBD1. This CDR3 spans 13 amino acids. Trimming cost V 5 bases and J 7 bases; bases outside gene matches: 6. Germline CDR1 is SGHTA and CDR2 is FQGNSA.

The chain uses TRBV4-3 and TRBJ2-3; the D gene is possibly TRBD1 (5 bases). The CDR3 spans 13 residues. Trimming left V 0 bases short and J 6 bases short, with 7 bases between. The germline V gene has CDR1 LGHNA and CDR2 YSLEER. The CDR3 DNA reads as TGCGCCAGCAGCCAAGACCCAGGGGATACGCAGTATTTT. This encodes CASSQDPGDTQYF.

The V and J genes are TRBV11-1 and TRBJ1-1; D is unresolved. The ends were cut back, 1 base at V and 5 bases at J, with 8 bases in the middle. The length of the CDR3 is 13 residues. Germline CDR1 is SGHAT and CDR2 is FQDESV (reference sequence). CDR3 in amino acids: CASSLGEYTEAFF. The CDR3, as DNA: TGTGCCAGCAGCTTAGGAGAGTATACTGAAGCTTTCTTT.

This clone was detected only a few times. The chain carries TRBV7-3 and TRBJ2-5; the D is unclear. Germline CDR1 is SGHTA and CDR2 is FQGTGA. This CDR3 contains 13 residues. Trimming pared 5 bases from V and 2 bases from J, leaving 9 bases between. In nucleotides, the CDR3 is TGTGCCAGCAGCGTTATGGAGCAAGAGACCCAGTACTTC. Its protein product is CASSVMEQETQYF.

The chain is built from TRBV5-1 and TRBJ2-7, with a weak D call TRBD2 (5 bases). Looked up from germline, CDR1 is SGHRS and CDR2 is YFSETQ. Trimming pared 0 bases from V and 2 bases from J, leaving 9 bases between. There are 14 residues in the CDR3. The chain's CDR3 is CASSLVPGTYEQYF. DNA for the CDR3: TGCGCCAGCAGCTTGGTCCCGGGGACCTACGAGCAGTACTTC.

The chain recombines TRBV5-6 with TRBJ2-6, with TRBD1 matching over 7 bases. This CDR3 spans 16 amino acids. CDR1 and CDR2 (germline): SGHDT, YYEEEE. Trimming removed 0 bases from V and 2 bases from J; junction bases left unmatched: 2. CDR3 bases: TGTGCCAGCAGCTTGGTACAGGGGACTGGGGCCAACGTCCTGACTTTC. Translated: CASSLVQGTGANVLTF.

The chain uses TRBV29-1 and TRBJ1-3; D possibly corresponds to TRBD1 (6 bases). V was clipped by 3 bases and J by 2 bases, with 14 bases between them. Germline CDR1 is SQVTM and CDR2 is ANQGSEA. The CDR3 length is 15 residues. This CDR3 reads CSVDYTGTTGNTIYF. Here the CDR3 DNA reads TGCAGCGTTGATTATACAGGGACGACTGGAAACACCATATATTTT.

The chain is built from TRBV6-2 or TRBV6-3 and TRBJ1-5, with TRBD1 identical over 9 bases. In germline, CDR1 is MNHEY, CDR2 SVGEGT. J lost 4 bases, V lost 6 bases, and 7 bases had no gene match. The CDR3 runs 15 residues. DNA for the CDR3: TGTGCCAGCAGCGCTTCGACAGGGGGAAATCAGCCCCAGCATTTT. This codes for CASSASTGGNQPQHF.